The T cell receptor beta chain under discussion was sequenced for a study of blood T cell repertoires in COVID-19. Study in general: Sites across the United States, Italy and Spain contributed samples from acute and convalescent COVID-19. PBMCs, B-cell-depleted T cells, or T cells provided the cDNA or gDNA that made up the material.

In the authors' workflow: Estimation of nucleated cell counts was performed using reference gene primer amplification. Method: immunoSEQ multiplex PCR; TCRdb's copy keeps in-frame clones and lacks some. V, J and clone size reflect that table, while D and trimming were determined from the DNA. The profile shows 350,000 to 450,000 clones, about 87% of them singletons. This sequence originates from a human donor in a cohort sampled during active COVID-19. Sequencing input: peripheral blood.

The CDR3 DNA is TGTGCCTGGAGTGGACAGTCGAACACTGAAGCTTTCTTT. It specifies CAWSGQSNTEAFF. The chain uses TRBV30 and TRBJ1-1, with TRBD1 as a possible D gene (5 bases). Trimming stripped 1 base from V and 1 base from J, with 7 bases between. CDR1 and CDR2 from the germline V gene are GTSNPN and SVGIG (reference sequence). There are 13 residues in the CDR3.